This is a list of T cell receptor beta chains from one sample in a study of T cell responses to AZD1222 COVID-19 vaccine. Generated by immunoSEQ multiplex PCR, the TCRdb table keeps only in-frame clones and is missing some. Of more than 150,000 clones detected, over 80% appear once; the ten largest clones hold about 6%. Sequenced material: peripheral blood, taken on day 0 of AZD1222 vaccination. These receptors were obtained from an adult in good health. Each CDR3 is given with its conserved first and last residue. Each record gives: J gene, clone size, D gene, V gene, CDR3 length, CDR3 protein, CDR3 DNA. The D gene is left open where the match is weak. Some rows mark clone size as missing; the rest say once, few, many or name a class of expanded clone.

TRBJ2-3 once TRBD1 TRBV28 15 CASSLGTGSTDTQYF TGTGCCAGCAGTTTAGGGACAGGGAGCACAGATACGCAGTATTTT
TRBJ1-5 . . TRBV10-3 13 CATAGELNQPQHF TGTGCCACCGCTGGGGAACTCAATCAGCCCCAGCATTTT
TRBJ1-4 . . TRBV7-2 15 CASSPTEAVGGKLFF TGTGCCAGCAGCCCTACTGAGGCGGTCGGTGGAAAACTGTTTTTT
TRBJ1-4 . . TRBV5-6 17 CASSLLQLTTTNEKLFF TGTGCCAGCAGCTTATTACAGTTGACTACAACTAATGAAAAACTGTTTTTT
TRBJ1-4 . . TRBV29-1 14 CSVGPGFLNEKLFF TGCAGCGTTGGCCCGGGCTTTCTTAATGAAAAACTGTTTTTT
TRBJ1-6 . TRBD1 TRBV4-2 16 CASSQDLGQGHSPLHF TGTGCCAGCAGCCAAGATCTGGGACAGGGGCATTCACCCCTCCACTTT
TRBJ2-2 . TRBD1 TRBV4-1 16 CASSLGQGRDTGELFF TGCGCCAGCAGCCTGGGACAGGGGCGGGACACCGGGGAGCTGTTTTTT
TRBJ1-3 . . TRBV9 16 CASSVEGMGTGNTIYF TGTGCCAGCAGCGTAGAGGGGATGGGGACTGGAAACACCATATATTTT
TRBJ1-6 . . TRBV18 13 CASSPATDSPLHF TGTGCCAGCTCACCCGCCACGGATTCACCCCTCCACTTT
TRBJ2-3 . . TRBV3-1/TRBV3-2 16 CASSRNRGVEADTQYF TGTGCCAGCAGCCGTAATAGGGGAGTGGAGGCAGATACGCAGTATTTT
TRBJ1-1 . TRBD1 TRBV7-3 14 CASSLVGQGAEAFF TGTGCCAGCAGCTTAGTAGGACAGGGCGCTGAAGCTTTCTTT
TRBJ2-7 . . TRBV19 13 CASSRRARYEQYF TGTGCCAGTAGTCGTCGTGCGAGGTACGAGCAGTACTTC
TRBJ1-6 . . TRBV12-3/TRBV12-4 13 CASTLGGPSPLHF TGTGCCAGCACCCTAGGCGGCCCATCACCCCTCCACTTT
TRBJ2-2 . TRBD2 TRBV19 13 CASNWGGTGELFF TGTGCCAGTAATTGGGGGGGGACCGGGGAGCTGTTTTTT
TRBJ2-7 . . TRBV7-6 14 CASSLGPGRDEQYF TGTGCCAGCAGCTTAGGCCCAGGGCGCGACGAGCAGTACTTC
TRBJ2-2 . TRBD1 TRBV15 16 CATSGGQGDIGGELFF TGTGCCACCAGCGGCGGACAGGGAGATATTGGCGGGGAGCTGTTTTTT
TRBJ1-1 . . TRBV13 15 CASSLKYWGTTEAFF TGTGCCAGCAGCCTCAAATATTGGGGAACAACTGAAGCTTTCTTT
TRBJ1-1 . TRBD1 TRBV19 13 CASSDPTGGKAFF TGTGCCAGTAGCGACCCCACAGGGGGAAAGGCTTTCTTT
TRBJ1-6 . . TRBV5-4 17 CASSLVRGRLRNSPLHF TGTGCCAGCAGCTTGGTTAGGGGCCGCCTTAGGAATTCACCCCTCCACTTT
TRBJ1-3 . . TRBV19 14 CASTEQGAGNTIYF TGTGCCAGTACAGAACAGGGTGCTGGAAACACCATATATTTT
TRBJ2-1 . . TRBV7-2 13 CASSLAGRNEQFF TGTGCCAGCAGTTTAGCCGGTCGGAATGAGCAGTTCTTC
TRBJ1-2 . TRBD1 TRBV28 15 CASSGYRGRNYGYTF TGTGCCAGCAGTGGTTACAGGGGCAGGAACTATGGCTACACCTTC
TRBJ1-5 . . TRBV6-1 16 CASSEASPALNQPQHF TGTGCCAGCAGTGAAGCGAGCCCTGCCTTAAATCAGCCCCAGCATTTT
TRBJ2-5 . TRBD1 TRBV10-3 16 CAISGHPGQGRETQYF TGTGCCATCAGTGGTCACCCGGGACAGGGGCGAGAGACCCAGTACTTC
TRBJ2-7 . . TRBV28 14 CASVGRQFFYEQYF TGTGCCAGCGTAGGTAGACAGTTCTTCTACGAGCAGTACTTC
TRBJ2-3 . . TRBV6-1 16 CASSEWRGVNTDTQYF TGTGCCAGCAGTGAATGGAGGGGGGTGAACACAGATACGCAGTATTTT
TRBJ2-6 . . TRBV19 16 CASSSITGSGANVLTF TGTGCCAGTAGCAGTATTACAGGGTCTGGGGCCAACGTCCTGACTTTC
TRBJ1-2 . . TRBV7-2 16 CASSLAWDIINYGYTF TGTGCCAGCAGCTTAGCTTGGGACATCATTAACTATGGCTACACCTTC
TRBJ2-7 . . TRBV7-2 13 CASSPGVLYEQYF TGTGCCAGCAGCCCGGGGGTCCTCTACGAGCAGTACTTC
TRBJ1-3 . . TRBV30 14 CAWGRGNSGNTIYF TGTGCCTGGGGAAGGGGGAACTCTGGAAACACCATATATTTT
TRBJ1-2 . TRBD1 TRBV9 13 CASSPTQGKGYTF TGTGCCAGCAGCCCGACACAGGGGAAGGGCTACACCTTC
TRBJ2-1 . TRBD1 TRBV15 17 CATSRRRGQPSYNEQFF TGTGCCACCAGCAGACGAAGGGGACAGCCCTCCTACAATGAGCAGTTCTTC
TRBJ1-2 . . TRBV6-1 13 CASFDVANYGYTF TGTGCCAGCTTCGACGTAGCTAACTATGGCTACACCTTC
TRBJ2-7 . TRBD1 TRBV19 14 CASSRTGVSYEQYF TGTGCCAGTAGCAGGACAGGGGTATCCTACGAGCAGTACTTC
TRBJ1-2 . . TRBV4-3 13 CASSPRLLDGYTF TGCGCCAGCAGCCCCCGTCTTCTTGATGGCTACACCTTC
TRBJ1-2 . . TRBV5-5 15 CASSLGGTEFYGYTF TGTGCCAGCAGCTTGGGTGGGACGGAATTCTATGGCTACACCTTC
TRBJ1-4 . . TRBV29-1 15 CSVESGQSRNEKLFF TGCAGCGTTGAAAGTGGACAGTCGAGAAATGAAAAACTGTTTTTT
TRBJ2-7 . . TRBV4-1 13 CASSPGQTYEQYF TGCGCCAGCAGCCCCGGACAGACCTACGAGCAGTACTTC
TRBJ2-1 . . TRBV5-1 15 CASSLAGMSYNEQFF TGCGCCAGCAGCTTGGCGGGAATGTCCTACAATGAGCAGTTCTTC
TRBJ2-7 . . TRBV28 12 CASSLLAGEQYF TGTGCCAGCAGTTTATTGGCGGGCGAGCAGTACTTC
TRBJ1-2 . TRBD1 TRBV6-5 12 CASRDRVYGYTF TGTGCCAGCAGAGACAGGGTATATGGCTACACCTTC
TRBJ2-7 few . TRBV6-1 15 CASSEVVRLSYEQYF TGTGCCAGCAGTGAAGTAGTCAGATTATCCTACGAGCAGTACTTC
TRBJ2-7 . . TRBV7-2 18 CASSLVRSPRQRFYEQYF TGTGCCAGCAGCTTAGTACGCTCTCCGAGACAGAGATTCTACGAGCAGTACTTC
TRBJ2-7 . TRBD1 TRBV28 15 CASSVPGQGVGEQYF TGTGCCAGCAGTGTTCCGGGACAGGGGGTGGGGGAGCAGTACTTC
TRBJ1-4 . TRBD1 TRBV6-5 16 CASSYRDRGGNEKLFF TGTGCCAGCAGTTACCGGGACAGGGGTGGTAATGAAAAACTGTTTTTT
TRBJ2-1 . TRBD1 TRBV5-1 15 CASRAGTALYNEQFF TGCGCCAGCAGGGCCGGGACAGCCCTCTACAATGAGCAGTTCTTC
TRBJ1-6 few . TRBV3-1/TRBV3-2 14 CASSQVGGNSPLHF TGTGCCAGCAGCCAAGTCGGCGGTAATTCACCCCTCCACTTT
TRBJ2-1 . TRBD2 TRBV5-4 15 CASSRTSGSINEQFF TGTGCCAGCAGCCGTACTAGCGGGAGTATAAATGAGCAGTTCTTC
TRBJ1-5 . . TRBV7-2 15 CASSHADRYNQPQHF TGTGCCAGCAGCCATGCGGACAGATACAATCAGCCCCAGCATTTT
TRBJ2-1 . . TRBV7-3 14 CASSLSGAYNEQFF TGTGCCAGCAGCTTATCGGGAGCGTACAATGAGCAGTTCTTC
TRBJ1-2 . TRBD1 TRBV6-5 13 CASHLTGNYGYTF TGTGCCAGCCACCTGACAGGGAACTATGGCTACACCTTC
TRBJ1-5 . . TRBV20-1 13 CSASSASNQPQHF TGCAGTGCTAGTTCGGCTAGCAATCAGCCCCAGCATTTT
TRBJ1-1 once TRBD1 TRBV4-2 14 CASSPPDRVTEAFF TGTGCCAGCAGCCCTCCGGACAGGGTCACTGAAGCTTTCTTT
TRBJ2-3 . . TRBV2 11 CATGTEGTQYF TGTGCCACTGGGACGGAGGGTACGCAGTATTTT